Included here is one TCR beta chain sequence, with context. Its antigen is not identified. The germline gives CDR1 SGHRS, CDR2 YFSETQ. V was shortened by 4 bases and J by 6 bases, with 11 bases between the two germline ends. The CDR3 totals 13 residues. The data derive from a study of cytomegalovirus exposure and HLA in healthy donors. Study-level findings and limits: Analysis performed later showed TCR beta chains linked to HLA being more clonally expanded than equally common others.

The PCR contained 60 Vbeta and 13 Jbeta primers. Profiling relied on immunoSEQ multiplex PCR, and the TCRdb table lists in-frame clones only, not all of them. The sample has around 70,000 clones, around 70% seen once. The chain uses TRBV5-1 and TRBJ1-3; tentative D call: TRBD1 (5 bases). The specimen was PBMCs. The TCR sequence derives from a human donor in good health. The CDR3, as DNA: TGCGCCAGCAGCCCGGGGGGGGAAAACACCATATATTTT. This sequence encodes CASSPGGENTIYF.